This T cell receptor (beta chain) comes out of a study of CD8 T cells in ankylosing spondylitis. Study-wide results and limits: Matched ankylosing spondylitis synovial fluid reportedly contained a significantly enriched population of disease-linked clones. With a CD8+ phenotype, disease-linked clones were relatively rare in peripheral blood.

Quantitative 5'-RACE with molecular barcodes was used to make the TCR beta libraries. Each CDR3 protein gets one entry after TCRdb re-called the 5' RACE reads with MiXCR. Of some 290,000 distinct CDR3 sequences in the sample, roughly 20% were seen once. In the case of this clonotype: Its antigen is unknown.

V lost 2 bases, J lost 1 base, and 2 bases stayed unmatched. Looked up from germline, CDR1 is MNHEY and CDR2 is SVGAGI. The CDR3 has 16 amino acids. Sequencing was carried out using blood, either unsorted or a sorted T cell fraction (not recorded which). This receptor was obtained from a male donor with ankylosing spondylitis or in good health (not recorded which). The chain links TRBV6-5 to TRBJ2-3; 11 bases match TRBD2. This CDR3 reads CASSYPTSGGTDTQYF. DNA of the CDR3: TGTGCCAGCAGTTACCCGACTAGCGGGGGCACAGATACGCAGTATTTT.